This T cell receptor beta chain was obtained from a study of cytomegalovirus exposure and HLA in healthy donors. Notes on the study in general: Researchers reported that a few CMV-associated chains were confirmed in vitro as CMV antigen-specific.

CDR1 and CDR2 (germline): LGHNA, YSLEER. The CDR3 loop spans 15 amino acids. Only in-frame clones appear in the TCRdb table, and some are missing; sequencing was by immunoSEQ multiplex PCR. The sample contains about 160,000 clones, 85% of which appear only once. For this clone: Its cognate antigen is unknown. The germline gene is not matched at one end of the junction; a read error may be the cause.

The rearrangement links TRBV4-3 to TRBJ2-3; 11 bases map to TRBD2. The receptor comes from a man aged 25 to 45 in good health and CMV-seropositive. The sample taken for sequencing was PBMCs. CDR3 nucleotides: TGCGCCAGCAGCCAAGAAATAAGTAGCGGGGGGGCAACAGATTTT. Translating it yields CASSQEISSGGATDF.